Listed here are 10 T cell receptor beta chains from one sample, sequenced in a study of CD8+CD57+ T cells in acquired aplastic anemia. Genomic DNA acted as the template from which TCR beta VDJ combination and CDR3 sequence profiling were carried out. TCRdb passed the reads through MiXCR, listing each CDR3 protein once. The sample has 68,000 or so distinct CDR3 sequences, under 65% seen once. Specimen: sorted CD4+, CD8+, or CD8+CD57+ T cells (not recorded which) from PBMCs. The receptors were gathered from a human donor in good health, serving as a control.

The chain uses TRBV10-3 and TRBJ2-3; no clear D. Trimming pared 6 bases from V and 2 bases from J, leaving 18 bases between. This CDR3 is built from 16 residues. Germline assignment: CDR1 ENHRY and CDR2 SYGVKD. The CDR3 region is CAISGSGSLNTDTQYF. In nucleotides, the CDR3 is TGTGCCATCAGCGGGTCGGGCAGCCTCAACACAGATACGCAGTATTTT.

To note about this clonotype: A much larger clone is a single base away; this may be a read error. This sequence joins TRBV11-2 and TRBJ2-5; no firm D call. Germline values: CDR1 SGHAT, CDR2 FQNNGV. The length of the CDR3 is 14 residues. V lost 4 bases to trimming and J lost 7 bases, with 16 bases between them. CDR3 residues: CASSSLLSEGTQYF. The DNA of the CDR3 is TGTGCCAGCAGCTCCCTGCTGAGTGAAGGGACCCAGTACTTC.

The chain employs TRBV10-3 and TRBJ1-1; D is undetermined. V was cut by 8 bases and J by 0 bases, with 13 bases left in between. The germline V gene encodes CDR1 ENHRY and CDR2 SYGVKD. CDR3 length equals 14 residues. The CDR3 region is CAIATNALNTEAFF. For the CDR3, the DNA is TGTGCCATCGCCACTAACGCATTGAACACTGAAGCTTTCTTT.

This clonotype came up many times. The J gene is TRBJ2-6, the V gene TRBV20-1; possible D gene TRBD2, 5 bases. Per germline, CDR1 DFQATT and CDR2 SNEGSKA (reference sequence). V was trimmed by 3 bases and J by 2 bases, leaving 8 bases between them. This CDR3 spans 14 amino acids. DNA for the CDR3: TGCAGTGCTAGGCGCGGGCCTGGGGCCAACGTCCTGACTTTC. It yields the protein CSARRGPGANVLTF.

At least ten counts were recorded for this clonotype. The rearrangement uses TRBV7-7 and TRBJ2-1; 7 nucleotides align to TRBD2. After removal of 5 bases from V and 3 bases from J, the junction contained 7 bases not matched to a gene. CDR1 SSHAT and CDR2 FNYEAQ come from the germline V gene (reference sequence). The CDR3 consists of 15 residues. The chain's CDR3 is CASSPRAGDYNEQFF. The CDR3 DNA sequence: TGTGCCAGCAGCCCCCGGGCGGGAGACTACAATGAGCAGTTCTTC.

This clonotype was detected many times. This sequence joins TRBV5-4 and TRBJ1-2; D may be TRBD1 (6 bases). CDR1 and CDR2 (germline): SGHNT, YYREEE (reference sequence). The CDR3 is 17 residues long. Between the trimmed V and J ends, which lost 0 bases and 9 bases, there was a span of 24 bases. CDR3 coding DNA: TGTGCCAGCAGCTTGGACACAGGGAGCTTACACTCACAGAGCTACACCTTC. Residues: CASSLDTGSLHSQSYTF. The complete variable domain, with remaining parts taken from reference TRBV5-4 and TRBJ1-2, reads ETGVTQSPTHLIKTRGQQVTLRCSSQSGHNTVSWYQQALGQGPQFIFQYYREEENGRGNFPPRFSGLQFPNYSSELNVNALELDDSALYLCASSLDTGSLHSQSYTFGSGTRLTVV.

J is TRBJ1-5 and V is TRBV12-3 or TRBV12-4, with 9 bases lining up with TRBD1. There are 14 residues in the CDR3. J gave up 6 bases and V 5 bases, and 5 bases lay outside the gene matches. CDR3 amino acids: CASSTGGSRQPQHF. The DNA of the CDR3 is TGTGCCAGCAGTACAGGGGGCTCACGTCAGCCCCAGCATTTT.

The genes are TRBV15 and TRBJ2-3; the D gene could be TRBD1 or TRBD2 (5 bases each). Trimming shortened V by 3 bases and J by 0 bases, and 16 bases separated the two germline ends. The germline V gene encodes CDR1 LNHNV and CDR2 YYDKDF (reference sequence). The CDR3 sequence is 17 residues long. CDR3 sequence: CATSSLGGGRSTDTQYF. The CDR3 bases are TGTGCCACCAGCAGCTTGGGTGGGGGACGGAGCACAGATACGCAGTATTTT. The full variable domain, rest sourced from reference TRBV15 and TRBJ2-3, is DAMVIQNPRYQVTQFGKPVTLSCSQTLNHNVMYWYQQKSSQAPKLLFHYYDKDFNNEADTPDNFQSRRPNTSFCFLDIRSPGLGDTAMYLCATSSLGGGRSTDTQYFGPGTRLTVL.

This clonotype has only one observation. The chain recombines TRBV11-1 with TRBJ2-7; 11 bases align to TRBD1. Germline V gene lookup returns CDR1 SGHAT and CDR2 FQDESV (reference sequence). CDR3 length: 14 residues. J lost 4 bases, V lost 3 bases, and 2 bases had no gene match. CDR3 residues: CASSFRDRGYEQYF. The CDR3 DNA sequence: TGTGCCAGCAGCTTCCGGGACAGGGGGTACGAGCAGTACTTC.

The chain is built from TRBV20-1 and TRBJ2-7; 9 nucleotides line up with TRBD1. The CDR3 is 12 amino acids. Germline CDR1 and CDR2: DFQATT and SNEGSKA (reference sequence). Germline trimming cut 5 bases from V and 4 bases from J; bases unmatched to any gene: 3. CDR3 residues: CSAWDREYEQYF. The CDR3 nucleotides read TGCAGTGCTTGGGACAGGGAGTACGAGCAGTACTTC.